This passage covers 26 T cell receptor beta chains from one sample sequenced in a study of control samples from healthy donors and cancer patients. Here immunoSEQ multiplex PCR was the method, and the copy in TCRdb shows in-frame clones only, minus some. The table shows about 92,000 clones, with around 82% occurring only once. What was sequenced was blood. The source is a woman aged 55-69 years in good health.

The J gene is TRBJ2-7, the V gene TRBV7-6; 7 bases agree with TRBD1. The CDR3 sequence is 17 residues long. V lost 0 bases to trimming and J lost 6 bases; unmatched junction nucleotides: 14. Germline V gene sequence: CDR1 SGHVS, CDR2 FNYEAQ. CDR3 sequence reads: CASSLAADRTGSSEQYF. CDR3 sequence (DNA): TGTGCCAGCAGCTTAGCGGCCGACCGGACAGGTTCTTCCGAGCAGTACTTC.

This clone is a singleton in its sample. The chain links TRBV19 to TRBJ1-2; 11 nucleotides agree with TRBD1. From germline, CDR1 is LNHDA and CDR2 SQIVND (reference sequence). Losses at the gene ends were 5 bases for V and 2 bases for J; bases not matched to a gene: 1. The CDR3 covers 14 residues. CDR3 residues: CASSRDRGNYGYTF. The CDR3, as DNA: TGTGCCAGTAGTCGGGACAGGGGGAACTATGGCTACACCTTC.

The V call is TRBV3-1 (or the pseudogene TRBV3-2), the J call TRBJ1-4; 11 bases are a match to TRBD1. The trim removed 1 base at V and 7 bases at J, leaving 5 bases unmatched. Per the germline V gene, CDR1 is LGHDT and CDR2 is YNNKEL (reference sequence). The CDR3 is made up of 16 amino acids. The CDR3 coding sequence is TGTGCCAGCAGCCAAGGTTCCGGGACAGGGGGTGAAAAACTGTTTTTT. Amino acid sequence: CASSQGSGTGGEKLFF.

CDR3 region: CASHRGQLNTEAFF. The CDR3, as DNA: TGTGCCAGCCACCGCGGGCAATTGAACACTGAAGCTTTCTTT. V usage is TRBV13 and J usage is TRBJ1-1; D not certain. Trimming cost V 8 bases and J 0 bases, with 13 bases left between them. The CDR3 totals 14 residues. CDR1 and CDR2 from the germline V gene are PRHDT and FYEKMQ (reference sequence).

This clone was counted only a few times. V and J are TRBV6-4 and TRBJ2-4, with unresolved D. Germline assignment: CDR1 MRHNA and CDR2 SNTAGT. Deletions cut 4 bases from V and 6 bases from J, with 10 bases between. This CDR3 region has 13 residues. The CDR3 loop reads CASSAQDGNIQYF. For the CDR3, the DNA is TGTGCCAGCAGTGCCCAGGACGGAAACATTCAGTACTTC.

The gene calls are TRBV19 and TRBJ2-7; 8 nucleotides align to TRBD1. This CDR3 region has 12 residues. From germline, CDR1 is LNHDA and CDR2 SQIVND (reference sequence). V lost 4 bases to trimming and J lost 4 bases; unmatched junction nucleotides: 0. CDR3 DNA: TGTGCCAGTAGTAGACAGGGGTACGAGCAGTACTTC. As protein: CASSRQGYEQYF.

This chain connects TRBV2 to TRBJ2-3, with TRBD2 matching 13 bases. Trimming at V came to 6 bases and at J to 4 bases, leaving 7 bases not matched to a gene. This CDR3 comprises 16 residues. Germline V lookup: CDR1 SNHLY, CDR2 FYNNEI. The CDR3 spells CASRSWTSGSSDTQYF. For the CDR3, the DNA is TGTGCCAGCAGATCCTGGACTAGCGGGAGTTCAGATACGCAGTATTTT.

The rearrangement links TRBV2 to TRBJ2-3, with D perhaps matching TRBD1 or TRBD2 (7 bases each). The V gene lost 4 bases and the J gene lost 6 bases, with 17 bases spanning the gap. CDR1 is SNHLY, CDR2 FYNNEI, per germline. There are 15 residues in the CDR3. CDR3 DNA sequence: TGTGCCAGCAGTGCGGACCAGGGGGGGTCTGATACGCAGTATTTT. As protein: CASSADQGGSDTQYF.

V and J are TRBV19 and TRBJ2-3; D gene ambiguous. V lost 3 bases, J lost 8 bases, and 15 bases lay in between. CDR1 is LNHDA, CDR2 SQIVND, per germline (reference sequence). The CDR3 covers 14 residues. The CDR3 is CASSIALDAVTQYF. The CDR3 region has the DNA TGTGCCAGTAGTATTGCCCTAGATGCCGTTACGCAGTATTTT.

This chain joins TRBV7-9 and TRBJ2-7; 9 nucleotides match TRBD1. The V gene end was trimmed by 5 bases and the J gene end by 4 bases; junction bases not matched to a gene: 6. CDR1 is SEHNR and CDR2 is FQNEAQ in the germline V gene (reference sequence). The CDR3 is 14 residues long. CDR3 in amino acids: CASSTGTGWYEQYF. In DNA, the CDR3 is TGTGCCAGCAGCACCGGGACAGGGTGGTACGAGCAGTACTTC.

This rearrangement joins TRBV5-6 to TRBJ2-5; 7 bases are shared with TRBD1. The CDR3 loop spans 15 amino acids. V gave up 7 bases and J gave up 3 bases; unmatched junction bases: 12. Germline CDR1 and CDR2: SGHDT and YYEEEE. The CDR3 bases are TGTGCCAGCCGAAAGCAAAACAGGGGAAAAGAGACCCAGTACTTC. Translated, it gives CASRKQNRGKETQYF.

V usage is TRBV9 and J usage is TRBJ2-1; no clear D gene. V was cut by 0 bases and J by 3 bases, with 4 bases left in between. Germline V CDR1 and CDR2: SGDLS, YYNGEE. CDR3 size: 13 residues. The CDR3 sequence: CASSVGDYNEQFF. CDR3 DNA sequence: TGTGCCAGCAGCGTAGGGGACTACAATGAGCAGTTCTTC.

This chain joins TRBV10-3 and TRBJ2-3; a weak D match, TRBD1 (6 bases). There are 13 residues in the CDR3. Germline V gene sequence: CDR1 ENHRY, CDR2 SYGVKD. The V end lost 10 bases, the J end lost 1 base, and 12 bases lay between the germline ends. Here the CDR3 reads CATLDSGTDTQYF. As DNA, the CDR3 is TGTGCCACCCTGGACAGCGGCACAGATACGCAGTATTTT.

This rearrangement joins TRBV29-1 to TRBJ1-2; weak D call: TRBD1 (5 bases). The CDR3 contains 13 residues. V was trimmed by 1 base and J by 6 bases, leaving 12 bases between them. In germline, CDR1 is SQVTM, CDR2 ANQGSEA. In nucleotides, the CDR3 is TGCAGCGTTGAAGGGGGGGGAAGGAATGGCTACACCTTC. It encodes CSVEGGGRNGYTF.

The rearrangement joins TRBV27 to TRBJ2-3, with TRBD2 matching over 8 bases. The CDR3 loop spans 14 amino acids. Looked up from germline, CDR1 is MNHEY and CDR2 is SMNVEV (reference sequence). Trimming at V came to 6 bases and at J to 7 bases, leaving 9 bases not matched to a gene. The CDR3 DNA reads TGTGCCAGCAGACTAGCGGCTAGGGTGCATACGCAGTATTTT. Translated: CASRLAARVHTQYF.

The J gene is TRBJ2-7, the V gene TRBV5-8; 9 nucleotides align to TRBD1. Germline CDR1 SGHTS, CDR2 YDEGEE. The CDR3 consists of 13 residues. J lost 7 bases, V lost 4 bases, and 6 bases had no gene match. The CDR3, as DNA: TGTGCCAGCAGCCGGGACAGGGTACGAGAGCAGTACTTC. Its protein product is CASSRDRVREQYF.

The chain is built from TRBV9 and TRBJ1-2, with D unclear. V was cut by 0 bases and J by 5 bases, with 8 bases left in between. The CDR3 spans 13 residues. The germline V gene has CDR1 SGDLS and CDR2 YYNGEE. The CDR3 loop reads CASSVDGSYGYTF. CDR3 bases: TGTGCCAGCAGCGTAGACGGTAGTTATGGCTACACCTTC.

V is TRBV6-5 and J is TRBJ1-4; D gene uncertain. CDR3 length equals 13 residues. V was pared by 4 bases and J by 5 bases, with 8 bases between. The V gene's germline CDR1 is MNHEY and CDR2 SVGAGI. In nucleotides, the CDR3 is TGTGCCAGCAGTTCGAACAGAAATGAAAAACTGTTTTTT. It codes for CASSSNRNEKLFF.

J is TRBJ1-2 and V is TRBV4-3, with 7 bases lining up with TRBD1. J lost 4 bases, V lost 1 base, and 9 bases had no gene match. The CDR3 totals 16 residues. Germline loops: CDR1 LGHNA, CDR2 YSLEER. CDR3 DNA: TGCGCCAGCAGCCAAGGAAGACAGGGTGTGACCTATGGCTACACCTTC. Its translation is CASSQGRQGVTYGYTF.

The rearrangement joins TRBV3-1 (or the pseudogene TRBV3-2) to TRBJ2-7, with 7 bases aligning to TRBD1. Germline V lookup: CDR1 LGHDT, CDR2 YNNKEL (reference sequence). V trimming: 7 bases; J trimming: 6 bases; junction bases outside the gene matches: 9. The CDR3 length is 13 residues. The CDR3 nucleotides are TGTGCCAGCACCAGGGGGAGCGCGGGCGAGCAGTACTTC. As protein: CASTRGSAGEQYF.

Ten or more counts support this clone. The CDR3 DNA reads as TGTGCCAGCAGTTACTCGACGGCCATGAACACTGAAGCTTTCTTT. This gives the protein CASSYSTAMNTEAFF. V gene TRBV6-5 combines with J gene TRBJ1-1; D is unclear. Germline V gene sequence: CDR1 MNHEY, CDR2 SVGAGI. Trimming took off 0 bases at V and 0 bases at J, with 8 bases between the two ends. The CDR3 runs 15 residues.

CDR3 sequence reads: CASMRNYQETQYF. The DNA of the CDR3 is TGCGCCAGCATGAGGAATTACCAAGAGACCCAGTACTTC. The chain combines TRBV5-1 with TRBJ2-5; D call uncertain. Germline CDR1 reads SGHRS; CDR2 reads YFSETQ. There are 13 residues in the CDR3. Between the trimmed V and J ends, which lost 6 bases and 0 bases, there was a span of 9 bases.

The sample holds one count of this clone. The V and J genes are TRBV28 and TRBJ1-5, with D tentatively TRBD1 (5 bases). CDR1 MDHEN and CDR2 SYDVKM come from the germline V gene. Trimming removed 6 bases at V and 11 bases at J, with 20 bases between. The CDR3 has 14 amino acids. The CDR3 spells CASSLPRQLRAQHF. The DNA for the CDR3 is TGTGCCAGCAGCCTTCCTCGACAGCTTCGAGCCCAGCATTTT.

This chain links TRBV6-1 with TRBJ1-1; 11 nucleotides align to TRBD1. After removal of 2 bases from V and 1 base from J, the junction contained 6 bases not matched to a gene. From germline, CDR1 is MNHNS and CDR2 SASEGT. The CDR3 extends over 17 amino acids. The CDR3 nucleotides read TGTGCCAGCAGTGAACCGGGGACAGGGGGAAGGAACACTGAAGCTTTCTTT. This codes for CASSEPGTGGRNTEAFF.

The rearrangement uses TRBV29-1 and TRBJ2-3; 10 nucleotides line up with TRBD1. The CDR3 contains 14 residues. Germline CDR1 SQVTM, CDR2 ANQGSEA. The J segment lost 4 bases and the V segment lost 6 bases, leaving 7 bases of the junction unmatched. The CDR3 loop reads CSVPGQGLADTQYF. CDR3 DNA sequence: TGCAGCGTGCCGGGACAGGGGTTGGCAGATACGCAGTATTTT.

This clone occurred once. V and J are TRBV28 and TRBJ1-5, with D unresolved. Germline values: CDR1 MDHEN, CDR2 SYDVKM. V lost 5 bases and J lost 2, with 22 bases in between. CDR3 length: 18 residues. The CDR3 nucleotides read TGTGCCAGCAGTCCCTCGGGCCGGCCTATCGGGGGCAATCAGCCCCAGCATTTT. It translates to CASSPSGRPIGGNQPQHF. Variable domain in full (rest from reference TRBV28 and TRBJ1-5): DVKVTQSSRYLVKRTGEKVFLECVQDMDHENMFWYRQDPGLGLRLIYFSYDVKMKEKGDIPEGYSVSREKKERFSLILESASTNQTSMYLCASSPSGRPIGGNQPQHFGDGTRLSIL.